This is a list of T cell receptor beta chains from one sample in a study of sequential checkpoint blockade in melanoma. Some clones are missing from TCRdb's copy, which holds only in-frame ones; the method was immunoSEQ multiplex PCR. The table has about 6,700 clones, roughly 27% seen once. The input for sequencing was tumor tissue (inferred from file names), taken from a patient given nivolumab and ipilimumab in sequence. The receptor set was obtained from a human donor with melanoma. CDR3s include the opening cysteine and the closing phenylalanine or tryptophan. Each record gives: J gene, clone size, D gene, V gene, CDR3 DNA, CDR3 protein. A D gene is named only where the DNA matches it firmly. Only part of the rows carry a size: once, few, many, or a class if the clone is expanded.

TRBJ2-2 NA TRBD1 TRBV5-1 TGCGCCAGCGGGCAGACAGGGATTCACACCGGGGAGCTGTTTTTT CASGQTGIHTGELFF
TRBJ1-1 few NA TRBV19 TGTGCCAGTCAGACCCTCCAGGGGAACACTGAAGCTTTCTTT CASQTLQGNTEAFF
TRBJ2-5 few TRBD2 TRBV5-1 TGCGCCAGCAGCTTCTCTAGCGGGAGCGGTGAGACCCAGTACTTC CASSFSSGSGETQYF
TRBJ2-4 few TRBD2 TRBV11-3 TGTGCCAGCAGCGACGGTAGCTCGGGGGGGTCGGAAAACATTCAGTACTTC CASSDGSSGGSENIQYF
TRBJ2-1 NA NA TRBV19 TGTGCCAGTAGTATACCACACGGAGTGGGCTACAATGAGCAGTTCTTC CASSIPHGVGYNEQFF
TRBJ2-7 NA TRBD2 TRBV6-8 TGTGCCAGCAGTTACTCGCTAGCGGGAAGTTACGAGCAGTACTTC CASSYSLAGSYEQYF
TRBJ1-2 few TRBD1 TRBV6-1 TGTGCCAGCAGTGAAGGATGGGCAGGGGGGAACTATGGCTACACCTTC CASSEGWAGGNYGYTF
TRBJ2-5 NA TRBD1 TRBV19 TGTGCCAGTAGGGGACCGGGACAGGGAGGCGAGACCCAGTACTTC CASRGPGQGGETQYF
TRBJ2-1 NA NA TRBV6-8 TGTGCCAGCAGTTGGTCCGGATCCTACAATGAGCAGTTCTTC CASSWSGSYNEQFF
TRBJ1-1 NA TRBD1 TRBV5-1 TGCGCCAGCAGCCCGGGACAGGGAGGCAACACTGAAGCTTTCTTT CASSPGQGGNTEAFF
TRBJ2-1 medium-sized NA TRBV9 TGTGCCAGCAGCGTAGGGCAGGTAAATGAGCAGTTCTTC CASSVGQVNEQFF
TRBJ2-2 few TRBD2 TRBV6-8 TGTGCCAGCAGTTACTGGAGGGCGGGGGCCGGGGAGCTGTTTTTT CASSYWRAGAGELFF